The rows below give T cell receptor beta chains drawn from one sample of a study of OX40 agonist ivuxolimab in advanced cancers. Profiling relied on immunoSEQ multiplex PCR, and the TCRdb table lists in-frame clones only, not all of them. The sample includes over 60,000 clones, around 85% of them seen just once. The sample here was CD4+ or CD8+ T cells sorted from blood, taken in a trial of the OX40 agonist ivuxolimab. The receptors were gathered from an adult with an advanced solid tumor such as melanoma, head and neck, liver or kidney cancer. The CDR3 runs from the conserved cysteine through the conserved F or W. A D gene is named only where the DNA matches it firmly. Size is omitted from some rows. Given values are once, few, many or a class for expanded clones.

j_call: TRBJ2-7; v_call: TRBV19; clone_size: -; d_call: -; cdr3_aa: CASSKGATYEQYF; cdr3_nt: TGTGCCAGTAGTAAAGGGGCGACTTACGAGCAGTACTTC
j_call: TRBJ1-5; v_call: TRBV27; clone_size: few; d_call: -; cdr3_aa: CASSPRRVWNQPQHF; cdr3_nt: TGTGCCAGCAGTCCAAGGAGGGTCTGGAATCAGCCCCAGCATTTT
j_call: TRBJ2-3; v_call: TRBV7-9; clone_size: -; d_call: -; cdr3_aa: CASSFRGESTDTQYF; cdr3_nt: TGTGCCAGCAGCTTTCGTGGGGAGAGCACAGATACGCAGTATTTT
j_call: TRBJ2-7; v_call: TRBV7-2; clone_size: -; d_call: TRBD2; cdr3_aa: CASSLADTPGLAGSVAYEQYF; cdr3_nt: TGTGCCAGCAGCTTAGCTGATACCCCGGGACTAGCGGGATCCGTAGCCTACGAGCAGTACTTC
j_call: TRBJ1-4; v_call: TRBV5-6; clone_size: -; d_call: -; cdr3_aa: CASSTGGTVKMKRVF; cdr3_nt: TGTGCCAGCAGCACTGGCGGGACGGTTAAAATGAAAAGGGTTTTT
j_call: TRBJ2-7; v_call: TRBV6-5; clone_size: -; d_call: -; cdr3_aa: CASSDTYSYEQYF; cdr3_nt: TGTGCCAGCAGCGATACGTACTCCTACGAGCAGTACTTC
j_call: TRBJ1-5; v_call: TRBV7-2; clone_size: -; d_call: -; cdr3_aa: CASSPDGNQPQHF; cdr3_nt: TGTGCCAGCAGCCCGGATGGCAATCAGCCCCAGCATTTT
j_call: TRBJ2-7; v_call: TRBV5-5; clone_size: -; d_call: -; cdr3_aa: CASSLVVSSYEQYF; cdr3_nt: TGTGCCAGCAGCTTGGTGGTCAGCTCCTACGAGCAGTACTTC
j_call: TRBJ1-2; v_call: TRBV7-9; clone_size: few; d_call: TRBD1; cdr3_aa: CASSLADRRRGYTF; cdr3_nt: TGTGCCAGCAGCTTAGCGGACAGGAGGAGAGGCTACACCTTC
j_call: TRBJ2-1; v_call: TRBV9; clone_size: -; d_call: -; cdr3_aa: CASSSTRPGLRPIF; cdr3_nt: TGTGCCAGCAGCTCTACCCGGCCGGGGCTCCGTCCGATCTTC
j_call: TRBJ1-1; v_call: TRBV7-3; clone_size: -; d_call: TRBD1; cdr3_aa: CASRRTGLTEAFF; cdr3_nt: TGTGCCAGCAGGAGGACAGGGTTGACTGAAGCTTTCTTT
j_call: TRBJ2-1; v_call: TRBV2; clone_size: -; d_call: -; cdr3_aa: CASSYTPYNEQFF; cdr3_nt: TGTGCCAGCAGTTACACTCCGTACAATGAGCAGTTCTTC
j_call: TRBJ1-5; v_call: TRBV20-1; clone_size: -; d_call: -; cdr3_aa: CSASTGGPQHF; cdr3_nt: TGCAGTGCTAGTACCGGCGGGCCCCAGCATTTT
j_call: TRBJ1-1; v_call: TRBV6-5; clone_size: -; d_call: -; cdr3_aa: CASRQGLSEAFF; cdr3_nt: TGTGCCAGCCGGCAGGGTTTGTCTGAAGCTTTCTTT
j_call: TRBJ2-1; v_call: TRBV19; clone_size: -; d_call: -; cdr3_aa: CASSSGGSYNEQFF; cdr3_nt: TGTGCCAGTAGCTCCGGCGGTTCCTACAATGAGCAGTTCTTC
j_call: TRBJ2-7; v_call: TRBV9; clone_size: few; d_call: -; cdr3_aa: CASSVDTGYEQYF; cdr3_nt: TGTGCCAGCAGCGTAGACACAGGCTACGAGCAGTACTTC
j_call: TRBJ1-1; v_call: TRBV2; clone_size: -; d_call: -; cdr3_aa: CASSEQTITEAFF; cdr3_nt: TGTGCCAGCAGTGAACAGACTATCACTGAAGCTTTCTTT
j_call: TRBJ1-2; v_call: TRBV2; clone_size: -; d_call: TRBD1; cdr3_aa: CASTGQGFGYTF; cdr3_nt: TGTGCCAGCACGGGACAGGGGTTTGGCTACACCTTC
j_call: TRBJ2-7; v_call: TRBV2; clone_size: -; d_call: -; cdr3_aa: CASRGVRSYEQYF; cdr3_nt: TGTGCCAGCAGGGGGGTGAGGAGCTACGAGCAGTACTTC
j_call: TRBJ1-1; v_call: TRBV6-1; clone_size: -; d_call: -; cdr3_aa: CASSERGNTEAFF; cdr3_nt: TGTGCCAGCAGTGAACGGGGGAACACTGAAGCTTTCTTT
j_call: TRBJ1-1; v_call: TRBV11-3; clone_size: -; d_call: -; cdr3_aa: CASSLGPATEAFF; cdr3_nt: TGTGCCAGCAGCTTAGGGCCAGCAACTGAAGCTTTCTTT
j_call: TRBJ2-7; v_call: TRBV2; clone_size: -; d_call: TRBD2; cdr3_aa: CASMRGAEQYF; cdr3_nt: TGTGCCAGCATGCGGGGGGCTGAGCAGTACTTC
j_call: TRBJ2-5; v_call: TRBV7-9; clone_size: -; d_call: -; cdr3_aa: CASSLRTEQETQYF; cdr3_nt: TGTGCCAGCAGCTTAAGGACAGAACAAGAGACCCAGTACTTC
j_call: TRBJ2-1; v_call: TRBV14; clone_size: few; d_call: TRBD2; cdr3_aa: CASSQETFGGGYNEQFF; cdr3_nt: TGTGCCAGCAGCCAAGAAACCTTCGGGGGGGGCTACAATGAGCAGTTCTTC
j_call: TRBJ1-4; v_call: TRBV29-1; clone_size: -; d_call: TRBD1; cdr3_aa: CSASTGANEKLFF; cdr3_nt: TGCAGCGCTTCCACAGGGGCGAATGAAAAACTGTTTTTT
j_call: TRBJ1-1; v_call: TRBV19; clone_size: -; d_call: -; cdr3_aa: CASSWADRTEAFF; cdr3_nt: TGTGCCAGTAGCTGGGCTGATCGGACTGAAGCTTTCTTT
j_call: TRBJ1-5; v_call: TRBV30; clone_size: -; d_call: TRBD1; cdr3_aa: CAWSRAGGGNQPQHF; cdr3_nt: TGTGCCTGGAGTCGAGCAGGGGGTGGCAATCAGCCCCAGCATTTT
j_call: TRBJ2-7; v_call: TRBV7-9; clone_size: -; d_call: TRBD2; cdr3_aa: CASSPAGTRGVYEQYF; cdr3_nt: TGTGCCAGCAGCCCCGCCGGGACTAGAGGGGTCTACGAGCAGTACTTC
j_call: TRBJ2-2; v_call: TRBV1; clone_size: -; d_call: -; cdr3_aa: CTSSQDLRGRGTGELFF; cdr3_nt: TGCACCAGCAGCCAAGATCTAAGGGGGCGTGGCACCGGGGAGCTGTTTTTT
j_call: TRBJ1-2; v_call: TRBV7-2; clone_size: -; d_call: -; cdr3_aa: CASSLGTEYSYGYTF; cdr3_nt: TGTGCCAGCAGCTTAGGGACAGAGTATTCCTATGGCTACACCTTC
j_call: TRBJ2-1; v_call: TRBV7-9; clone_size: -; d_call: -; cdr3_aa: CASSFVTGSSYNEQFF; cdr3_nt: TGTGCCAGCAGCTTCGTGACCGGTAGCTCCTACAATGAGCAGTTCTTC
j_call: TRBJ2-3; v_call: TRBV10-3; clone_size: -; d_call: TRBD1; cdr3_aa: CAISVGGQGTDTQYF; cdr3_nt: TGTGCCATCAGTGTAGGAGGACAGGGAACAGATACGCAGTATTTT
j_call: TRBJ1-5; v_call: TRBV9; clone_size: few; d_call: -; cdr3_aa: CASSVEGGNQPQHF; cdr3_nt: TGTGCCAGCAGCGTAGAAGGGGGCAATCAGCCCCAGCATTTT
j_call: TRBJ2-7; v_call: TRBV28; clone_size: -; d_call: -; cdr3_aa: CASRPSRQSYEQYF; cdr3_nt: TGTGCCAGCAGACCTTCTCGACAATCCTACGAGCAGTACTTC
j_call: TRBJ1-1; v_call: TRBV7-9; clone_size: -; d_call: TRBD1; cdr3_aa: CASTPWGQGTNTEAFF; cdr3_nt: TGTGCCAGCACCCCATGGGGACAGGGGACGAACACTGAAGCTTTCTTT
j_call: TRBJ1-3; v_call: TRBV10-3; clone_size: once; d_call: -; cdr3_aa: CAIGPNGNTIYF; cdr3_nt: TGTGCCATCGGACCCAATGGAAACACCATATATTTT
j_call: TRBJ1-4; v_call: TRBV30; clone_size: -; d_call: -; cdr3_aa: CAWSVHGLGEKLFF; cdr3_nt: TGTGCCTGGAGTGTTCATGGACTTGGTGAAAAACTGTTTTTT
j_call: TRBJ2-2; v_call: TRBV19; clone_size: -; d_call: -; cdr3_aa: CASSTKTGELFF; cdr3_nt: TGTGCCAGTAGCACGAAAACCGGGGAGCTGTTTTTT
j_call: TRBJ2-5; v_call: TRBV7-3; clone_size: -; d_call: -; cdr3_aa: CASSLPGESETQYF; cdr3_nt: TGTGCCAGCAGCTTACCGGGAGAGTCGGAGACCCAGTACTTC
j_call: TRBJ2-1; v_call: TRBV5-4; clone_size: -; d_call: TRBD2; cdr3_aa: CASSPPGGANEQFF; cdr3_nt: TGTGCCAGCAGCCCCCCGGGGGGGGCTAATGAGCAGTTCTTC
j_call: TRBJ2-1; v_call: TRBV7-8; clone_size: -; d_call: TRBD2; cdr3_aa: CASSSLLLAGGPNEQFF; cdr3_nt: TGTGCCAGCAGCTCCTTATTACTAGCGGGAGGGCCAAATGAGCAGTTCTTC
j_call: TRBJ2-3; v_call: TRBV6-6; clone_size: -; d_call: TRBD1; cdr3_aa: CASSPYRGKRTDTQYF; cdr3_nt: TGTGCCAGCAGTCCCTACAGGGGTAAGAGGACAGATACGCAGTATTTT
j_call: TRBJ1-2; v_call: TRBV7-2; clone_size: -; d_call: -; cdr3_aa: CASSLTVGGYTF; cdr3_nt: TGTGCCAGCAGCTTAACGGTTGGTGGCTACACCTTC
j_call: TRBJ1-2; v_call: TRBV6-1; clone_size: -; d_call: -; cdr3_aa: CASSDGAIGRNGYTF; cdr3_nt: TGTGCCAGCAGTGACGGGGCAATAGGGAGAAATGGCTACACCTTC
j_call: TRBJ1-5; v_call: TRBV5-5; clone_size: once; d_call: TRBD1; cdr3_aa: CASSWGTGSNQPQHF; cdr3_nt: TGTGCCAGCAGCTGGGGGACAGGGAGCAATCAGCCCCAGCATTTT
j_call: TRBJ2-4; v_call: TRBV7-2; clone_size: -; d_call: -; cdr3_aa: CASSLNPGAKNIQYF; cdr3_nt: TGTGCCAGCAGCTTAAACCCGGGAGCCAAAAACATTCAGTACTTC
j_call: TRBJ2-3; v_call: TRBV2; clone_size: few; d_call: TRBD2; cdr3_aa: CASQAGGRDTQYF; cdr3_nt: TGTGCCAGCCAAGCGGGGGGGAGGGATACGCAGTATTTT
j_call: TRBJ1-1; v_call: TRBV7-2; clone_size: -; d_call: -; cdr3_aa: CASTPQAEAFF; cdr3_nt: TGTGCCAGCACCCCCCAGGCAGAAGCTTTCTTT
j_call: TRBJ2-2; v_call: TRBV2; clone_size: -; d_call: -; cdr3_aa: CASKKDTGELFF; cdr3_nt: TGTGCCAGTAAAAAGGACACCGGGGAGCTGTTTTTT
j_call: TRBJ2-5; v_call: TRBV4-1; clone_size: few; d_call: TRBD1; cdr3_aa: CASSLGQGRGETQYF; cdr3_nt: TGCGCCAGCAGCCTCGGACAGGGGAGGGGAGAGACCCAGTACTTC
j_call: TRBJ1-1; v_call: TRBV18; clone_size: -; d_call: -; cdr3_aa: CASSTAPNTEAFF; cdr3_nt: TGTGCCAGCTCAACGGCTCCGAACACTGAAGCTTTCTTT
j_call: TRBJ1-1; v_call: TRBV4-3; clone_size: -; d_call: -; cdr3_aa: CASSLSTGGTEAFF; cdr3_nt: TGCGCCAGCAGCCTTTCGACGGGGGGTACTGAAGCTTTCTTT
j_call: TRBJ2-2; v_call: TRBV6-5; clone_size: -; d_call: TRBD2; cdr3_aa: CAAGRLAEAGELFF; cdr3_nt: TGTGCCGCCGGGCGGCTAGCGGAAGCCGGGGAGCTGTTTTTT
j_call: TRBJ1-2; v_call: TRBV30; clone_size: -; d_call: -; cdr3_aa: CAWSGFYGYTF; cdr3_nt: TGTGCCTGGAGTGGCTTCTATGGCTACACCTTC
j_call: TRBJ2-5; v_call: TRBV28; clone_size: -; d_call: -; cdr3_aa: CASSPRQGAGQETQYF; cdr3_nt: TGTGCCAGCAGTCCCCGTCAAGGAGCCGGCCAAGAGACCCAGTACTTC
j_call: TRBJ2-7; v_call: TRBV30; clone_size: once; d_call: -; cdr3_aa: CAWKLPGTHEQYF; cdr3_nt: TGTGCCTGGAAACTCCCGGGGACACACGAGCAGTACTTC
j_call: TRBJ2-7; v_call: TRBV18; clone_size: few; d_call: TRBD1; cdr3_aa: CASSPGTGDEQYF; cdr3_nt: TGTGCCAGCTCACCTGGGACAGGGGACGAGCAGTACTTC